The TCR beta chain under discussion was sequenced for a study of beta chain features in type 1 diabetes (dated by TCRdb to about 2018). Looking at the study overall: No differences in mean age, gender distribution, total cell number or subset yield were found between patients and healthy donors. A total of about 110,000,000 sorted cells were examined across all samples, and a strong correlation was observed between cell number per subset and RNA yield. The study compared TCRB repertoires of sorted circulating CD4+ T cell subsets between recently diagnosed type 1 diabetes patients and matched healthy donors. Regulatory and stem cell-like memory subsets were isolated from only 8 patients and roughly eight healthy donors, whereas naive and central memory subsets came from all 28 donors. What the study reported, not specific to this receptor: At VDJ recombination sites, type 1 diabetes patients had fewer insertions and more deleted nucleotides, which implies abnormalities in thymic rearrangement. In all four CD4+ subsets, TCRB CDR3 length was moderately but significantly shorter in type 1 diabetes patients. Sequencing cDNA rather than genomic DNA could over-represent highly expressing activated cells, although activation and CD3 levels did not differ between groups. Naive, central memory and regulatory TCRB repertoires appeared more similar among patients than among healthy donors. HLA sub-analyses involved small numbers of individuals, so any influence of HLA type on TCRB rearrangement remained unresolved. Shorter templates might have been favored by PCR, but patient and control samples were amplified and corrected together, so both groups would have been affected equally by any skew.

CDR1 and CDR2 (SGHRS, YFSETQ) derive from the germline V gene. The germline V end is reduced by 4 bases and the J end by 0 bases; junction bases left unmatched: 7. Measured from the cysteine to the phenylalanine, the CDR3 is 17 residues long. This entry keeps only the CDR3 DNA: 51 bases, framed from base 1. Each donor gave one peripheral blood draw, averaging approximately 110 mL, which was collected into heparinised tubes. Using a panel that included CD45RO, CCR7, CD25, CD127, CD95 and CD27, naive, central memory, regulatory and stem cell-like memory CD4+ T cells were sorted on a BD FACSAria II. A purity above 95% was achieved for all sorted populations. Right away, PBMCs were isolated by Lymphoprep density gradient centrifugation and were stained directly, with no culture step. So that batch effects would be minimized, each experiment stained and sorted samples in pairs, pairing one healthy donor with one patient.

This clone was detected a few times. The specificity of this receptor is unknown. It has no much larger one-base neighbor in the sample; base qualities were not kept. All of the isolated RNA was reverse transcribed with the High Capacity cDNA Reverse Transcription Kit, so expressed TCRB transcripts were sequenced. Naive, central memory and regulatory T cell samples underwent deep immunoSEQ sequencing, averaging about 3.57 million total reads per sample. After sorted cells were lysed in RLT buffer, RNA was extracted with DNase-treated RNeasy Micro or Mini kits, with the choice depending on cell number. To prevent cross-contamination, every cell subset was processed on its own, while patient and healthy donor samples were processed together. The immunoSEQ multiplex PCR was used to amplify TCRB sequences from cDNA, generating 87-bp fragments that spanned the CDR3 region. Sequencing of the amplicons was performed on the Illumina HiSeq platform. The study's processing was this. Synthetic template baselines were used to correct PCR bias computationally, reads within Hamming distance 2 were collapsed together, and singletons that could not be merged were discarded. Reads were aligned against IMGT to assign V, D and J genes, CDR3 length and insertions or deletions at six rearrangement sites. Clonotype counts were normalized to sorted cell number within each subset before computing true diversity and Gini coefficients with the tcR R package. The overlap coefficient, calculated on TCRB nucleotide sequences, was used to quantify repertoire sharing. TCRdb retrieved this table from immuneACCESS and kept in-frame rearrangements only. Not all clones are present; in checked studies, unresolved V genes account for under half, and no reason is known for the remainder. The V and J calls and clone size were taken over from that table, and D and trimming were inferred from the DNA. This sample holds more than 140,000 clones; 9.7% were observed only once. Together, the top ten hold almost 0.65% of the sample.

The rearranged segments are TRBV5-1 and TRBJ2-6; TRBD1 matches 7 bases in the middle. The receptor was isolated from a woman aged 40 to 50 in good health. Sequencing was performed on central memory CD4+ T cells from blood. The CDR3 region reads CASSQTGQSSGANVLTF. At the DNA level, the sequence is TGCGCCAGCAGCCAAACGGGACAGTCCTCTGGGGCCAACGTCCTGACTTTC.